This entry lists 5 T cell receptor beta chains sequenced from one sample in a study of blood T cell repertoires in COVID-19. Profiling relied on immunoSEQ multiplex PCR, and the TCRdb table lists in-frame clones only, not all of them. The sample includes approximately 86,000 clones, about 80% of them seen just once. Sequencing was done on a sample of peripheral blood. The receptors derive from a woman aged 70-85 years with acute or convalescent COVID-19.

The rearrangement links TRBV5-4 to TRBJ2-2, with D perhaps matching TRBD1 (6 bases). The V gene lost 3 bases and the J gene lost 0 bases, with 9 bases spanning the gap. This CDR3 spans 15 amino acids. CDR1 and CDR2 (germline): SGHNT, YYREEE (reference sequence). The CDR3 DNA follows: TGTGCCAGCAGCTCCGGGACATCGAACACCGGGGAGCTGTTTTTT. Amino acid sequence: CASSSGTSNTGELFF.

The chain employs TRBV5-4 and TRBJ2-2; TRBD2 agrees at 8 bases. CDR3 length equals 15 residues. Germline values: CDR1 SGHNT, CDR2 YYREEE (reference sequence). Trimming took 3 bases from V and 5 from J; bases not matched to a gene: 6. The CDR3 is CASSSLAGSTGELFF. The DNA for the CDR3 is TGTGCCAGCAGCTCTCTAGCGGGTTCGACCGGGGAGCTGTTTTTT.

This CDR3 reads CASSTGLAGYNEQFF. The CDR3 coding sequence is TGTGCCAGCAGCACGGGACTAGCGGGGTACAATGAGCAGTTCTTC. The V call is TRBV27, the J call TRBJ2-1; 13 bases are shared with TRBD2. V was clipped by 6 bases and J by 4 bases; unmatched bases: 3. The CDR3 covers 15 residues. Germline CDR1 MNHEY, CDR2 SMNVEV (reference sequence).

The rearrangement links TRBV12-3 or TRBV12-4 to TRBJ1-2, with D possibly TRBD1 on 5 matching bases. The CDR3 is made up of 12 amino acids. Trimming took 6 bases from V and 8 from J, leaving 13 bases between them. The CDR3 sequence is CASSPQAGGYTF. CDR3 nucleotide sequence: TGTGCCAGCAGCCCACAGGCAGGCGGCTACACCTTC.

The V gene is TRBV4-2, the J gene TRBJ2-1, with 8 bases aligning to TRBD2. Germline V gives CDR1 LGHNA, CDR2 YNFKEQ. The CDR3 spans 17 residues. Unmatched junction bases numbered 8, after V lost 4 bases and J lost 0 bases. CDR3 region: CASSPTSVESSYNEQFF. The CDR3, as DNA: TGTGCCAGCAGCCCGACTAGCGTCGAAAGCTCCTACAATGAGCAGTTCTTC.